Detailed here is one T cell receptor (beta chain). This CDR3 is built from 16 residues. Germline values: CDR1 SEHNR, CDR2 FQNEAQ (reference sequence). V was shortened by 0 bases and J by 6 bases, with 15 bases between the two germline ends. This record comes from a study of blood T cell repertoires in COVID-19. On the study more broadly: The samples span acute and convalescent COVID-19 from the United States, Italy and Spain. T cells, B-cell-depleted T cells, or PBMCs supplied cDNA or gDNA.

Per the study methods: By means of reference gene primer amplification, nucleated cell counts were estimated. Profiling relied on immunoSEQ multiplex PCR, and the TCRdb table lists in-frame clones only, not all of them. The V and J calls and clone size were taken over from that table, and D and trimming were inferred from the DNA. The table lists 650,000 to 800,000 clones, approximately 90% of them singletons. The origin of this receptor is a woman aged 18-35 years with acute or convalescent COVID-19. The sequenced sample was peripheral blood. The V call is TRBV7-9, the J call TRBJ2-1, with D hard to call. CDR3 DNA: TGTGCCAGCAGCTTAGCCGAACTTTATCCCATCAATGAGCAGTTCTTC. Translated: CASSLAELYPINEQFF.